This TCR beta chain stems from a study of blood T cell repertoires in COVID-19. Per the study methods: Cell counts per sample came from amplifying reference gene primers. Some clones are missing from TCRdb's copy, which holds only in-frame ones; the method was immunoSEQ multiplex PCR. V and J calls and clone size are given by that table; D and trimming were obtained from the DNA. The sample includes approximately 80,000 clones, 65% to 85% of them seen just once. CDR3 size: 13 residues. Germline-derived CDR1 and CDR2 are SGHVS and FNYEAQ. The germline V and J ends were trimmed by 4 bases and 5 bases, with 11 bases remaining between them. This clone occurred a few times.

This sequence originates from a man between 70 and 80 years old with active or convalescent COVID-19. Material: peripheral blood. The genes are TRBV7-6 and TRBJ2-5; possibly TRBD2 for D (5 bases). The CDR3 DNA follows: TGTGCCAGCAGCTCTCGACGGAGGGAGACCCAGTACTTC. Translation: CASSSRRRETQYF.